Detailed here is one TCR beta chain. Its antigen is not identified. This entry is derived from a study of T cell responses to AZD1222 COVID-19 vaccine. The V and J ends lost 5 bases and 2 bases respectively, with 15 bases between them. CDR1 and CDR2 (germline): SGHTA, FQGTGA. This CDR3 spans 15 amino acids. Study results and caveats: Targeting of unmutated variant regions was reportedly seen in nearly half of spike-specific TCRs. Vaccination with two AZD1222 doses was followed by a rise in Spike-specific TCR breadth and depth. Repertoire sampling happened only post peak T cell response. The CD4 TCRs associated with vaccination extended across spike and predominated at 160-218 and 743-854.

TCRdb keeps only in-frame clones here, not all; method: immunoSEQ multiplex PCR. Of around 76,000 clones listed, 80% to 90% are singletons. The source material was peripheral blood, sampled on day 0 of AZD1222 vaccination. The chain recombines TRBV7-3 with TRBJ2-5, with D possibly matching TRBD2 (5 bases). The receptor was isolated from an adult in good health. DNA of the CDR3: TGTGCCAGCAGCCCCCGGGCCGGACTGCAAGAGACCCAGTACTTC. Its protein is CASSPRAGLQETQYF.